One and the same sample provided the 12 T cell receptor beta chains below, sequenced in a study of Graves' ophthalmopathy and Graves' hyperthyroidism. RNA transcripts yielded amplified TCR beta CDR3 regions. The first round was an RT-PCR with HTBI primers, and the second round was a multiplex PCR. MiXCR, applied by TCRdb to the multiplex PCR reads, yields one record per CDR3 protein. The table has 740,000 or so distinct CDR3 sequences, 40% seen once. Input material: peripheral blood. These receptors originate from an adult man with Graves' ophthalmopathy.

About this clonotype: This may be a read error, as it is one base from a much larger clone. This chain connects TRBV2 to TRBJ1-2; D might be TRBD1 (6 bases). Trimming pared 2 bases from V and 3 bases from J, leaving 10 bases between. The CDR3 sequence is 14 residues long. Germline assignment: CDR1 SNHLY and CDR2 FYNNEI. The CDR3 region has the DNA TGTGCCAGCAGTGAAAGGGGGGCCGACTATGGCTACACCTTC. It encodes CASSERGADYGYTF.

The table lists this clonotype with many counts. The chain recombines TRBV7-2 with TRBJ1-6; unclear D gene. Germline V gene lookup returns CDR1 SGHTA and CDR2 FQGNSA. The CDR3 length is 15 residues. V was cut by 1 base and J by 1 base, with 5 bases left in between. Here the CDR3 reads CASSLEVSYNSPLHF. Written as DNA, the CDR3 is TGTGCCAGCAGCTTAGAGGTTTCCTATAATTCACCCCTCCACTTT.

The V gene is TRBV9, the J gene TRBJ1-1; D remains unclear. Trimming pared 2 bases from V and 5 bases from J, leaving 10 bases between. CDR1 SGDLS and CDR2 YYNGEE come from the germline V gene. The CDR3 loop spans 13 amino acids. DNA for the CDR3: TGTGCCAGCAGCGTTGGAGGGTGGACTGAAGCTTTCTTT. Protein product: CASSVGGWTEAFF.

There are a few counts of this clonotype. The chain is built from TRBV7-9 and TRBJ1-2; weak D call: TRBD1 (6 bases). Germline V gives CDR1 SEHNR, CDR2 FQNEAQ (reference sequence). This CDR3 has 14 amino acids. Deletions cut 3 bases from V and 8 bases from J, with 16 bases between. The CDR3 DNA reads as TGTGCCAGCAGCTTTACTTACAGGGACAAAGGCTACACCTTC. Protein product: CASSFTYRDKGYTF.

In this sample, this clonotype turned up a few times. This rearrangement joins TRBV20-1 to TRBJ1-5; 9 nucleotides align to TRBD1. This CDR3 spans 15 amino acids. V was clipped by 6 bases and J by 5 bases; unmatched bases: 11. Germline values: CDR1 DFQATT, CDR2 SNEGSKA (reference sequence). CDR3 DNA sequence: TGCAGTGCCCCCTCGGGACAGGGCTGGGATCAGCCCCAGCATTTT. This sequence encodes CSAPSGQGWDQPQHF.

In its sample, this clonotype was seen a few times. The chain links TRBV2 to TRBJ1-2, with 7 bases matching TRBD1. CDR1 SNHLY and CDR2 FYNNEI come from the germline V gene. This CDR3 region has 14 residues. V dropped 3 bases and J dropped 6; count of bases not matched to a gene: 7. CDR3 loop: CASSETGTKDGYTF. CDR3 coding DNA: TGTGCCAGCAGTGAGACAGGGACGAAGGATGGCTACACCTTC.

The CDR3 nucleotides read TGCAGCGTCTACGGACAGGGGGCCGAGGGGCCCCAGTACTTC. Encoded protein: CSVYGQGAEGPQYF. The V and J genes are TRBV29-1 and TRBJ2-5; 11 nucleotides align to TRBD1. After removal of 6 bases from V and 9 bases from J, the junction contained 12 bases not matched to a gene. CDR1 is SQVTM, CDR2 ANQGSEA, per germline. This CDR3 has 14 residues.

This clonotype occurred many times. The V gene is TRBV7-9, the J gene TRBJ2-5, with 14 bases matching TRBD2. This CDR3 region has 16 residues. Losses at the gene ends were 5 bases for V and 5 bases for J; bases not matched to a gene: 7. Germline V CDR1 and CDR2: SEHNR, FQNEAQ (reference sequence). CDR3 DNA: TGTGCCAGCAGCGCGACTAGCGGGAGGGTTCGGGAGACCCAGTACTTC. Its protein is CASSATSGRVRETQYF. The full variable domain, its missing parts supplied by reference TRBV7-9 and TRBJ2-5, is DTGVSQNPRHKITKRGQNVTFRCDPISEHNRLYWYRQTLGQGPEFLTYFQNEAQLEKSRLLSDRFSAERPKGSFSTLEIQRTEQGDSAMYLCASSATSGRVRETQYFGPGTRLLVL.

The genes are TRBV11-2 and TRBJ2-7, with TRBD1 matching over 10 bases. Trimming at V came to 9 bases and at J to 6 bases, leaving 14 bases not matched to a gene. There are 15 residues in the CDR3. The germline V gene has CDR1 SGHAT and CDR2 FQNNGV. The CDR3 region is CASNRPDRGFGEQYF. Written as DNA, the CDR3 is TGTGCCAGTAATCGGCCGGACAGGGGGTTCGGCGAGCAGTACTTC.

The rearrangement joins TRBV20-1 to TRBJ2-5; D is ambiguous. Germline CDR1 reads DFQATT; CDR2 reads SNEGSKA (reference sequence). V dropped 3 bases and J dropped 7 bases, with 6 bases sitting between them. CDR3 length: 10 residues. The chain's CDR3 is CSASLGTQYF. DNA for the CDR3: TGCAGTGCTAGTCTTGGGACCCAGTACTTC.

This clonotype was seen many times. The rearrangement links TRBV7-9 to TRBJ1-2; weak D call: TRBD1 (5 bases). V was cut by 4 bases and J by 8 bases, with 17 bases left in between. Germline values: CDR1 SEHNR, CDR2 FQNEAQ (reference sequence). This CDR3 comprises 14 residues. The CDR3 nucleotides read TGTGCCAGCAGCTGGGAGACAGCCGTAAGCGGCTACACCTTC. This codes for CASSWETAVSGYTF.

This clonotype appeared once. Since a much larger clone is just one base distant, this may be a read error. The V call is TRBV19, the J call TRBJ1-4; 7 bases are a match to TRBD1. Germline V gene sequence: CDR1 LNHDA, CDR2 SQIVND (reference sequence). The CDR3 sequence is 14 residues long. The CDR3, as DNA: TGTGCCAGTAGTATCGGGACAGCGCCTGAAAGACTGTTTTTT. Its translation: CASSIGTAPERLFF.